Listed below are T cell receptor beta chains from one sample, sequenced in a study of T cells in pancreatic ductal adenocarcinoma. Produced via immunoSEQ multiplex PCR; TCRdb's table is partial and in-frame only. The repertoire holds roughly 16,000 clones, with about 93% as singletons. Specimen: PBMCs. These TCRs come from a human donor with pancreatic ductal adenocarcinoma. Both conserved end residues are part of each CDR3. A D gene is named only where the DNA matches it firmly. Not every row has a clone size; where given, it reads once, few, many or a size class.

-	TRBJ2-5	TRBD1	TRBV4-1	CASSHTTGGAYQETQYF	TGCGCCAGCAGCCATACTACAGGGGGCGCGTACCAAGAGACCCAGTACTTC
-	TRBJ2-3	-	TRBV5-1	CASSLALAGSTDTQYF	TGCGCCAGCAGCTTGGCCCTTGCAGGGAGCACAGATACGCAGTATTTT
once	TRBJ1-2	TRBD1	TRBV10-3	CAISRDRMGGYTF	TGTGCCATCAGTAGGGACAGGATGGGCGGCTACACCTTC
-	TRBJ1-5	-	TRBV2	CASRARGVGSLSNQPQHF	TGTGCCAGCAGGGCCCGGGGGGTGGGCTCTCTAAGCAATCAGCCCCAGCATTTT
few	TRBJ1-1	-	TRBV7-2	CASRLSQRETEAFF	TGTGCCAGCAGACTTAGTCAGCGTGAGACTGAAGCTTTCTTT
-	TRBJ1-3	-	TRBV30	CAWSVRAGGGNTIYF	TGTGCCTGGAGTGTACGGGCCGGGGGTGGAAACACCATATATTTT
-	TRBJ2-5	TRBD1	TRBV7-9	CASSLAWTGLGLETQYF	TGTGCCAGCAGCTTAGCCTGGACAGGGTTGGGTCTAGAGACCCAGTACTTC
-	TRBJ2-1	TRBD2	TRBV28	CASSYALAGEMASYNEQFF	TGTGCCAGCAGTTATGCACTAGCGGGAGAGATGGCGTCCTACAATGAGCAGTTCTTC
-	TRBJ1-6	TRBD1	TRBV7-3	CASSETGVHNSPLHF	TGTGCCAGCAGCGAAACAGGGGTCCATAATTCACCCCTCCACTTT
once	TRBJ2-7	-	TRBV28	CASSHGSSYEQYF	TGTGCCAGCAGTCACGGAAGCTCCTACGAGCAGTACTTC
-	TRBJ1-1	-	TRBV29-1	CSGQIQNTEAFF	TGCAGCGGTCAGATCCAGAACACTGAAGCTTTCTTT
-	TRBJ1-3	-	TRBV2	CASSEIRTGLYGNTIYF	TGTGCCAGCAGTGAAATCCGGACCGGGCTCTATGGAAACACCATATATTTT
-	TRBJ2-5	TRBD2	TRBV4-3	CASSQDATSEETQYF	TGCGCCAGCAGCCAAGACGCGACTAGCGAAGAGACCCAGTACTTC
-	TRBJ1-2	-	TRBV9	CASSVGGRIGYGYTF	TGTGCCAGCAGCGTAGGCGGGAGGATAGGCTATGGCTACACCTTC
-	TRBJ2-6	-	TRBV28	CASSLWAVVVGGANVLTF	TGTGCCAGCAGTTTATGGGCGGTCGTGGTTGGCGGGGCCAACGTCCTGACTTTC
-	TRBJ2-5	TRBD1	TRBV4-3	CASSQDLSGGVRETQYF	TGCGCCAGCAGCCAAGATCTATCAGGGGGCGTTAGGGAGACCCAGTACTTC
-	TRBJ1-1	-	TRBV18	CASSPPKQGSEAFF	TGTGCCAGCTCACCACCGAAGCAGGGCTCTGAAGCTTTCTTT
-	TRBJ1-1	-	TRBV19	CASTIPVGATNGMNTEAFF	TGTGCCAGTACCATACCGGTAGGGGCCACGAATGGGATGAACACTGAAGCTTTCTTT
-	TRBJ2-5	TRBD1	TRBV11-2	CASSSQAGDRRRKTQYF	TGTGCCAGCAGCTCACAGGCCGGGGACAGGAGGCGAAAGACCCAGTACTTC
-	TRBJ2-1	TRBD2	TRBV15	CATSRDIGGDNEQFF	TGTGCCACCAGCAGAGATATTGGGGGGGACAATGAGCAGTTCTTC
-	TRBJ1-6	-	TRBV4-1	CASSQDGLGKSSYNSPLHF	TGCGCCAGCAGCCAAGATGGTTTAGGGAAAAGCTCCTATAATTCACCCCTCCACTTT
-	TRBJ1-3	-	TRBV19	CASTLGTSTGNTIYF	TGTGCCAGTACCCTTGGGACCTCGACTGGAAACACCATATATTTT
-	TRBJ1-5	TRBD1	TRBV19	CASSRDRDQPQHF	TGTGCCAGTAGTCGGGACAGAGATCAGCCCCAGCATTTT
-	TRBJ1-6	-	TRBV4-3	CASSQTRSAYNSPLHF	TGCGCCAGCAGCCAAACCCGAAGTGCCTATAATTCACCCCTCCACTTT
-	TRBJ2-6	-	TRBV6-5	CASRGPGSGANVLTF	TGTGCCAGCAGAGGCCCCGGGTCTGGGGCCAACGTCCTGACTTTC
-	TRBJ2-5	-	TRBV27	CASSRRGSQETQYF	TGTGCCAGCAGTAGAAGGGGGTCCCAAGAGACCCAGTACTTC
-	TRBJ1-5	TRBD1	TRBV5-1	CASSLATGAASNQPQHF	TGCGCCAGCAGCCTGGCCACAGGGGCCGCTAGCAATCAGCCCCAGCATTTT
once	TRBJ2-5	-	TRBV28	CASSLSLEYQETQYF	TGTGCCAGCAGTTTAAGTTTGGAGTACCAAGAGACCCAGTACTTC
once	TRBJ2-7	-	TRBV9	CASSAGSRQAKDYEQYF	TGTGCCAGCAGCGCAGGAAGTCGACAGGCGAAGGATTACGAGCAGTACTTC
-	TRBJ1-6	-	TRBV9	CASSVEDGGGHSYNSPLHF	TGTGCCAGCAGCGTAGAGGACGGGGGGGGCCACTCCTATAATTCACCCCTCCACTTT
-	TRBJ2-7	TRBD1	TRBV4-2	CASGWDSYEQYF	TGTGCCAGCGGCTGGGACAGCTACGAGCAGTACTTC
-	TRBJ1-4	-	TRBV10-3	CAISGESREKLFF	TGTGCCATCAGTGGGGAGTCTCGTGAAAAACTGTTTTTT
-	TRBJ2-7	-	TRBV9	CASSVGAEAYEQYF	TGTGCCAGCAGCGTAGGGGCCGAAGCCTACGAGCAGTACTTC
-	TRBJ1-4	TRBD1	TRBV29-1	CSAKTGEKLFF	TGCAGCGCTAAGACAGGGGAAAAACTGTTTTTT
few	TRBJ1-4	TRBD1	TRBV5-6	CASSWGQGREKLFF	TGTGCCAGCAGCTGGGGACAGGGTCGAGAAAAACTGTTTTTT
-	TRBJ1-1	-	TRBV19	CASSIDLRAMNTEAFF	TGTGCCAGTAGTATAGATCTCAGGGCGATGAACACTGAAGCTTTCTTT
-	TRBJ1-2	-	TRBV6-5	CASSYSKPVNYGYTF	TGTGCCAGCAGTTACTCGAAGCCGGTGAACTATGGCTACACCTTC
-	TRBJ2-5	-	TRBV5-4	CASSSRGTEETQYF	TGTGCCAGCAGCTCCAGGGGGACTGAGGAGACCCAGTACTTC
-	TRBJ1-2	TRBD1	TRBV5-1	CASSLARSQGDAYGYTF	TGCGCCAGCAGCTTGGCCCGGTCCCAGGGGGACGCCTATGGCTACACCTTC
-	TRBJ1-2	TRBD1	TRBV7-9	CASSGQGVDYGYTF	TGTGCCAGCAGCGGACAGGGGGTGGACTATGGCTACACCTTC
-	TRBJ1-2	TRBD1	TRBV6-4	CASSQTGVRDGYTF	TGTGCCAGCAGTCAAACAGGGGTGCGGGATGGCTACACCTTC
-	TRBJ2-5	TRBD1	TRBV7-9	CASSKGTGVRQETQYF	TGTGCCAGCAGCAAGGGGACAGGGGTTCGCCAAGAGACCCAGTACTTC
-	TRBJ2-7	-	TRBV5-4	CASSLALGSHEQYF	TGTGCCAGCAGCTTGGCCCTAGGGAGCCACGAGCAGTACTTC
once	TRBJ1-3	-	TRBV30	CAWTDKWSGNTIYF	TGTGCCTGGACTGATAAGTGGTCTGGAAACACCATATATTTT
-	TRBJ2-3	-	TRBV5-1	CASSSEYSTDTQYF	TGCGCCAGCAGCTCAGAGTATAGCACAGATACGCAGTATTTT
-	TRBJ2-3	TRBD2	TRBV5-1	CASSYTPGLAGLSTDTQYF	TGCGCCAGCAGCTACACCCCGGGACTAGCGGGTCTCTCCACAGATACGCAGTATTTT
-	TRBJ1-1	TRBD1	TRBV19	CASSIVSGTGPTEAFF	TGTGCCAGTAGTATAGTATCCGGGACAGGGCCCACTGAAGCTTTCTTT